Here is one TCR beta chain with its context. The antigen is not known. Expressed TCRB transcripts were sequenced because the entire RNA isolate underwent reverse transcription. Here immunoSEQ multiplex PCR was the method, and the copy in TCRdb shows in-frame clones only, minus some. Of about 650,000 clones listed, 12% were seen once; the top ten hold around 0.12%. Germline V gives CDR1 SGDLS, CDR2 YYNGEE. The CDR3 has 12 amino acids. V was clipped by 6 bases and J by 2 bases, with 8 bases between them. This sample is drawn from a study of beta chain features in type 1 diabetes. Study conclusions and caveats: Moderate yet significant TCRB CDR3 shortening was seen in Type 1 diabetes patients in all four CD4+ subsets.

Sequenced material: naive CD4+ T cells from blood. The rearrangement links TRBV9 to TRBJ2-5; D remains unclear. This TCR was recovered from a man aged 25-45 years with type 1 diabetes. The CDR3 loop reads CASTENQETQYF. The CDR3 nucleotides are TGTGCCAGCACCGAAAATCAAGAGACCCAGTACTTC.